This TCR beta chain is from a study of T cell responses to AZD1222 COVID-19 vaccine. About the study: Combined were second doses at about 4 or about 12 weeks.

The CDR3 spans 16 residues. In germline, CDR1 is SGHRS, CDR2 YFSETQ. Trimming at V came to 3 bases and at J to 1 base, leaving 9 bases not matched to a gene. Only in-frame clones appear in the TCRdb table, and some are missing; sequencing was by immunoSEQ multiplex PCR. The profile covers about 120,000 clones, with over 75% appearing a single time and 7.5% taken by the ten largest. Study-wide results and limits: Females made up more of the donors, who were largely white British, and clonal diversity may have come out too low. Within unmutated variant regions lay the reported targets of nearly half of spike-specific TCRs. At study baseline, merely five or six AZD1222 recipients were seropositive.

With respect to this clone: The antigen is undetermined.

This chain uses TRBV5-1 with TRBJ1-1, with 7 bases matching TRBD1. The receptor's source is an adult in good health. Material: peripheral blood, obtained on day 0 of AZD1222 vaccination. The CDR3 is CASSSHRDRENTEAFF. Written as DNA, the CDR3 is TGCGCCAGCAGCTCGCACCGGGACAGAGAGAACACTGAAGCTTTCTTT.